The 10 T cell receptor beta chains listed next were all sequenced from one sample in a study of blood T cell repertoires in COVID-19. Sequenced by immunoSEQ multiplex PCR; TCRdb stores in-frame clones only, minus some. The sample yields about 200,000 clones, about 85% seen once. The sample was peripheral blood. Receptors originate from a man aged 35 to 55 with acute or convalescent COVID-19.

The V and J genes are TRBV12-3 or TRBV12-4 and TRBJ2-7; D is uncertain. V shed 5 bases and J shed 3 bases, with 11 bases lying between them. This CDR3 has 13 amino acids. CDR3 DNA sequence: TGTGCCAGCAGTCCTTCGGTCTACTACGAGCAGTACTTC. Its protein product is CASSPSVYYEQYF.

The chain uses TRBV28 and TRBJ2-5; 12 nucleotides align to TRBD2. The CDR3 runs to 17 residues. The germline CDR1 and CDR2 sequences are MDHEN and SYDVKM. The ends lost 2 bases at V and 0 bases at J; junction bases unmatched: 4. The CDR3 spells CASSLPGTSGYQETQYF. The CDR3 DNA reads TGTGCCAGCAGTTTACCAGGGACTAGCGGGTACCAAGAGACCCAGTACTTC.

The V call is TRBV5-1, the J call TRBJ2-5; 10 bases line up with TRBD2. The germline gives CDR1 SGHRS, CDR2 YFSETQ. This CDR3 contains 16 residues. After removal of 3 bases from V and 0 bases from J, the junction contained 5 bases not matched to a gene. CDR3 loop: CASSSLGLADQETQYF. CDR3 DNA: TGCGCCAGCAGCTCTCTAGGACTAGCGGACCAAGAGACCCAGTACTTC.

This clone has only one observation. The gene calls are TRBV30 and TRBJ2-5; the D gene is possibly TRBD2 (6 bases). The V gene's germline CDR1 is GTSNPN and CDR2 SVGIG (reference sequence). Deletions cut 3 bases from V and 5 bases from J, with 19 bases between. This CDR3 contains 15 residues. The CDR3 sequence is CAWRGGSARGETQYF. In DNA form, the CDR3 reads TGTGCCTGGAGGGGGGGTAGTGCCCGTGGGGAGACCCAGTACTTC.

The chain employs TRBV5-1 and TRBJ2-1, with 8 bases fitting TRBD1. CDR1 SGHRS and CDR2 YFSETQ come from the germline V gene. The CDR3 extends over 15 amino acids. V gave up 4 bases and J gave up 6 bases; unmatched junction bases: 9. The CDR3 sequence is CASSRADRAINEQFF. For the CDR3, the DNA is TGCGCCAGCAGCCGCGCGGACAGGGCTATCAATGAGCAGTTCTTC.

This clone came up a few times. The chain has TRBV28 and TRBJ1-6; 8 bases map to TRBD1. The CDR3 loop spans 16 amino acids. Germline V CDR1 and CDR2: MDHEN, SYDVKM. Trimming at V came to 6 bases and at J to 6 bases, leaving 10 bases not matched to a gene. The CDR3 is CASSVGTGGGNSPLHF. The CDR3 DNA sequence: TGTGCCAGCAGCGTGGGGACAGGCGGCGGTAATTCACCCCTCCACTTT.

The rearrangement uses TRBV2 and TRBJ1-1; 7 bases fit TRBD1. V shed 4 bases, J shed 10 bases, and the junction held 12 bases outside the gene matches. The CDR3 has 14 residues. Germline assignment: CDR1 SNHLY and CDR2 FYNNEI. CDR3 amino acids: CASSVGTDRLGAFF. CDR3 coding DNA: TGTGCCAGCAGTGTCGGGACAGATCGGCTGGGAGCTTTCTTT.

This clone was found once. The CDR3 protein is CASTEPRGFYEQYF. The DNA for the CDR3 is TGTGCCAGCACCGAACCGAGAGGGTTCTACGAGCAGTACTTC. This sequence joins TRBV28 and TRBJ2-7, with D possibly being TRBD2 (5 bases). CDR3 size: 14 residues. V lost 7 bases and J 3 bases, leaving 16 bases between the germline ends. Germline V gene sequence: CDR1 MDHEN, CDR2 SYDVKM.

The genes are TRBV27 and TRBJ2-3, with D perhaps matching TRBD2 (6 bases). The germline V gene has CDR1 MNHEY and CDR2 SMNVEV (reference sequence). Trimming removed 5 bases at V and 1 base at J, with 13 bases between. The CDR3 sequence is 15 residues long. The CDR3 nucleotides are TGTGCCAGCAGTCCCGGGACTTCGGGCACAGATACGCAGTATTTT. Translated: CASSPGTSGTDTQYF.

CDR3 in DNA: TGTGCCAGAGTAGCTAGGGGCAGAGTCTACGAGCAGTACTTC. The encoded protein is CARVARGRVYEQYF. The chain carries TRBV7-6 and TRBJ2-7, with D possibly matching TRBD1 (5 bases). The V end lost 9 bases, the J end lost 3 bases, and 18 bases lay between the germline ends. The germline CDR1 and CDR2 sequences are SGHVS and FNYEAQ. The CDR3 extends over 14 amino acids.